This entry lists 4 T cell receptor beta chains sequenced from one sample in a study of graft-versus-host responses after intestinal transplantation (dated by TCRdb to about 2021). Their antigens remain unidentified. Read against the paper, the sample's time point label means: cells obtained before transplantation from donor or recipient. Libraries came from the immunoSEQ multiplex PCR assay. The source is immuneACCESS, and TCRdb retained only in-frame sequences with V and J called. Part of the clones is not carried over; for the studies checked, unresolved V genes explain less than half of this, and the remainder is unexplained. The sample contains approximately 71,000 clones, more than 70% of them found a single time. In total, the top ten clones hold about 2.7% of the sample. The input for sequencing was unstimulated CD8+ T cells sorted from spleen or lymph node cells, taken before intestinal transplant. Receptors were obtained from a human donor who received an intestinal transplant.

The chain couples TRBV4-2 to TRBJ2-2; D call uncertain. Germline CDR1 reads LGHNA; CDR2 reads YNFKEQ. CDR3 length: 15 residues. The V gene lost 0 bases and the J gene lost 6 bases, with 11 bases spanning the gap. The CDR3 region is CASSQDGPEPGELFF. DNA of the CDR3: TGTGCCAGCAGCCAAGATGGCCCAGAACCCGGGGAGCTGTTTTTT.

V usage is TRBV19 and J usage is TRBJ1-5, with a weak D call TRBD1 (5 bases). Germline V gene lookup returns CDR1 LNHDA and CDR2 SQIVND (reference sequence). The CDR3 is 14 amino acids. Between the trimmed V and J ends, which lost 3 bases and 6 bases, there was a span of 12 bases. The CDR3, as DNA: TGTGCCAGTAGTATTTGGGGCTCGGGTCAGCCCCAGCATTTT. It codes for CASSIWGSGQPQHF.

The J gene is TRBJ2-5, the V gene TRBV28; maybe TRBD2 (9 bases). Trimming took off 5 bases at V and 5 bases at J, with 24 bases between the two ends. CDR1 and CDR2 from the germline V gene are MDHEN and SYDVKM. The CDR3 totals 17 residues. The CDR3 region is CASSRRGREGHGETQYF. In DNA form, the CDR3 reads TGTGCCAGCAGTCGCAGGGGGCGGGAGGGCCACGGGGAGACCCAGTACTTC.

V is TRBV11-2 and J is TRBJ2-7; 13 bases are shared with TRBD2. V lost 3 bases and J lost 3; bases outside the gene matches: 8. Germline V lookup: CDR1 SGHAT, CDR2 FQNNGV. CDR3 length: 17 residues. In nucleotides, the CDR3 is TGTGCCAGCAGCTTTAGAGGACTAGCGGGGGTCGACTACGAGCAGTACTTC. It specifies CASSFRGLAGVDYEQYF.